This TCR beta chain was sequenced in a study of human T cells and chemical hapten exposure. Overall study context: The sensitizing agent was 2% DPC, placed on about 2 cm by about 2 cm of upper inner arm skin.

TCRdb re-analysed the RACE reads in MiXCR, keeping a single row per CDR3 protein. The sample records about 85,000 distinct CDR3 sequences, around 7.9% being singletons. Regarding time point: pre-sensitization, week 0. Described treatment: therapeutic diphenylcyclopropenone sensitization with weekly scalp DPC. This clonotype was detected ten times or more. This sample comprised whole blood, obtained in connection with sensitization to the hapten diphenylcyclopropenone (DPC). This receptor was identified in a man aged 35-49 years with alopecia areata. Some clones in this sample may be carry-over from other donors' samples.

The CDR3 region is CASSQGPGTSGRDYEQYV. In DNA form, the CDR3 reads TGCGCCAGCAGCCAAGGTCCGGGGACTAGCGGGAGGGACTACGAGCAGTACGTC. J is TRBJ2-7 and V is TRBV4-3, with TRBD2 matching 16 bases. Germline lookup yields CDR1 LGHNA and CDR2 YSLEER. V was pared by 1 base and J by 3 bases, with 6 bases of the junction left unmatched. CDR3 length equals 18 residues.